This T cell receptor beta chain comes out of a study of resident and recirculating memory T cells in vitiligo. After removal of 4 bases from V and 5 bases from J, the junction contained 16 bases not matched to a gene. The CDR3 is 17 amino acids. Germline assignment: CDR1 MDHEN and CDR2 SYDVKM. The assay was immunoSEQ multiplex PCR, and TCRdb's table has in-frame clones only and misses some. The sample lists 75,000 to 85,000 clones, around 92% occurring once. The rearrangement links TRBV28 to TRBJ2-5, with TRBD2 matching over 7 bases. Input material: blood. The TCR originated in a male donor with vitiligo. The CDR3 region is CASSSPTREGDSETQYF. For the CDR3, the DNA is TGTGCCAGCAGTTCACCAACCAGGGAGGGAGATTCGGAGACCCAGTACTTC.